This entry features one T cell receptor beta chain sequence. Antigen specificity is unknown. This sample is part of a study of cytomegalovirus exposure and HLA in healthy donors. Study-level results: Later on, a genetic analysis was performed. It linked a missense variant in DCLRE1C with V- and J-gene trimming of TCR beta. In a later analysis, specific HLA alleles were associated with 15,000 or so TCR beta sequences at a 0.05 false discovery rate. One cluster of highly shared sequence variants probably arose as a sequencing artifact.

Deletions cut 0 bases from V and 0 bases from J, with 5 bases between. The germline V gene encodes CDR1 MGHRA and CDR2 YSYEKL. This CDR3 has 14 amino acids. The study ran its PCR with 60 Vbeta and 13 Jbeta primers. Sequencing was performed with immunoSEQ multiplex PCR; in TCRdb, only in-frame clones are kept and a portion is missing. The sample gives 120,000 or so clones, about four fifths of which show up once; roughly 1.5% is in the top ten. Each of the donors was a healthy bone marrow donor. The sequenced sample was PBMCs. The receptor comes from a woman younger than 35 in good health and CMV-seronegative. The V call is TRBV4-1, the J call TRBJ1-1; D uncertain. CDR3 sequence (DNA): TGCGCCAGCAGCCAAGAACTGATGAACACTGAAGCTTTCTTT. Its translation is CASSQELMNTEAFF.